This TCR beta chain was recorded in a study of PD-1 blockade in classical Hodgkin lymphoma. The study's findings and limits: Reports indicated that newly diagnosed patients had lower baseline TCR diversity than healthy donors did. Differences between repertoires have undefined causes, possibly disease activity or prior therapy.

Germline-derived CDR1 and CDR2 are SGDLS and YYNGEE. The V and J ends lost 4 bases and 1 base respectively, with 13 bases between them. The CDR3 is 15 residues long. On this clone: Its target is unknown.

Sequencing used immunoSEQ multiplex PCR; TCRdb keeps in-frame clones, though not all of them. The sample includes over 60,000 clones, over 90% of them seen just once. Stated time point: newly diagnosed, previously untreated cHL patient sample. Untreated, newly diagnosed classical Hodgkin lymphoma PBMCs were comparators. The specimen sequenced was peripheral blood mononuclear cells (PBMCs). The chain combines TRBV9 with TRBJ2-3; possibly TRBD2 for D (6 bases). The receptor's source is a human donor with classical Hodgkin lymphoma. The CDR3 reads CASSTRTTRTDTQYF. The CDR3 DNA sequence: TGTGCCAGCAGCACGCGGACTACCCGCACAGATACGCAGTATTTT.